The 12 T cell receptor beta chains below all came from one sample that was sequenced in a study of preoperative IRX-2 immunotherapy in early breast cancer. Treatment noted: preoperative locoregional IRX-2 cytokine immunotherapy. Method: immunoSEQ multiplex PCR; TCRdb's copy keeps in-frame clones and lacks some. The sample shows fewer than 40,000 clones, roughly 86% of them seen only once. Sequences were derived from tumor tissue, sampled after IRX-2 immunotherapy. The origin of the receptors is a human donor with breast cancer.

The chain carries TRBV11-3 and TRBJ2-6; D not resolved. Germline V lookup: CDR1 SGHNT, CDR2 YENEEA. Trimming cost V 5 bases and J 1 base, with 18 bases left between them. The CDR3 covers 18 residues. The CDR3 DNA reads as TGTGCCAGCAGCCAGAGTACCGTCTGGGGATCTGGGGCCAACGTCCTGACTTTC. Protein product: CASSQSTVWGSGANVLTF.

This chain connects TRBV14 to TRBJ1-3, with D unresolved. The CDR3 has 15 residues. Deletions cut 1 base from V and 3 bases from J, with 10 bases between. Germline-derived CDR1 and CDR2 are SGHDN and FVKESK. CDR3 coding DNA: TGTGCCAGCAGCCAAGGGTTCATCGGTGGAAACACCATATATTTT. It yields the protein CASSQGFIGGNTIYF.

The V call is TRBV6-8, the J call TRBJ1-1; tentative D call: TRBD1 (5 bases). The CDR3 has 15 residues. The germline V gene has CDR1 MNHGY and CDR2 SAAAGT. The germline V and J ends were trimmed by 7 bases and 1 base, with 16 bases remaining between them. The DNA of the CDR3 is TGTGCCAGCAACCCGACAGACCGCGGGAACACTGAAGCTTTCTTT. Translation: CASNPTDRGNTEAFF.

CDR3 coding DNA: TGCGCCAGCAGCCCTCGGGATCAGCCCCAGCATTTT. Translated: CASSPRDQPQHF. The chain is built from TRBV10-1 and TRBJ1-5; D is ambiguous. Germline V gives CDR1 WNHNN, CDR2 SYGVQD (reference sequence). Trimming took off 6 bases at V and 5 bases at J, with 8 bases between the two ends. The length of the CDR3 is 12 residues.

J is TRBJ2-1 and V is TRBV6-8, with TRBD2 identical over 7 bases. This CDR3 spans 14 amino acids. Germline V CDR1 and CDR2: MNHGY, SAAAGT. J gave up 4 bases and V 9 bases, and 9 bases lay outside the gene matches. The CDR3 DNA reads as TGTGCCAGTCGACCCCATAGCGGGTACAATGAGCAGTTCTTC. This codes for CASRPHSGYNEQFF.

This sequence joins TRBV11-3 and TRBJ2-5, with a weak D call TRBD2 (6 bases). In germline, CDR1 is SGHNT, CDR2 YENEEA. V lost 5 bases, J lost 5 bases, and 18 bases lay in between. The CDR3 has 15 amino acids. Here the CDR3 reads CASSRARLVSETQYF. The CDR3 coding sequence is TGTGCCAGCAGCCGGGCGAGACTAGTAAGCGAGACCCAGTACTTC.

This rearrangement joins TRBV5-1 to TRBJ1-5; D gene uncertain. This CDR3 is 15 amino acids long. Trimming cost V 0 bases and J 3 bases, with 10 bases left between them. Germline assignment: CDR1 SGHRS and CDR2 YFSETQ. This CDR3 reads CASSLGGVLNQPQHF. DNA for the CDR3: TGCGCCAGCAGCTTGGGAGGAGTGCTCAATCAGCCCCAGCATTTT.

DNA for the CDR3: TGTGCCAGCAGTTTATATGGGGGGCGGGAGACCCAGTACTTC. Its translation: CASSLYGGRETQYF. The V call is TRBV28, the J call TRBJ2-5; D assignment may be TRBD1 or TRBD2 (6 bases each). Trimming stripped 1 base from V and 5 bases from J, with 11 bases between. Germline CDR1 is MDHEN and CDR2 is SYDVKM. CDR3 length: 14 amino acids.

Worth noting for this clone: An end of the junction differs from the germline gene, which may be a read error. The CDR3 reads CASSSVLGGSEKLFF. As DNA, the CDR3 is TGTGCCAGCAGCTCCGTCCTCGGAGGGAGCGAAAAATTGTTTTTT. The rearrangement links TRBV11-3 to TRBJ1-4; D ambiguous. The germline gives CDR1 SGHNT, CDR2 YENEEA. The CDR3 is 15 amino acids.

This chain uses TRBV6-8 with TRBJ1-1; TRBD1 agrees at 10 bases. V lost 6 bases, J lost 1 base, and 2 bases stayed unmatched. The CDR3 is 14 residues long. In germline, CDR1 is MNHGY, CDR2 SAAAGT. In DNA form, the CDR3 reads TGTGCCAGCAGGGGGGACAGGGGGAACACTGAAGCTTTCTTT. This encodes CASRGDRGNTEAFF.

V is TRBV7-1 and J is TRBJ1-1, with D uncertain. TRBV7-1 falls under the ORF class, with uncertain function. V dropped 3 bases and J dropped 3 bases, with 8 bases sitting between them. The length of the CDR3 is 13 residues. CDR3 DNA sequence: TGTGCCAGCAGCTCCCAGCGGCACACTGAAGCTTTCTTT. This gives the protein CASSSQRHTEAFF.

As concerns this clone: The sample holds other DNA sequences that translate to the same CDR3. The chain recombines TRBV6-8 with TRBJ1-4, with D possibly matching TRBD1 (5 bases). Germline CDR1 MNHGY, CDR2 SAAAGT. This CDR3 has 13 amino acids. V was clipped by 6 bases and J by 17 bases, with 22 bases between them. The CDR3 DNA reads as TGTGCCAGCAGACAAGAACAAGGGGAGGGACTATTTTTT. Translated, it gives CASRQEQGEGLFF.